The sequence of this TCR beta chain was determined in a study of early T cells in non-severe SARS-CoV-2 infection. V lost 4 bases, J lost 2 bases, and 10 bases stayed unmatched. The CDR3 consists of 18 residues. CDR1 and CDR2 from the germline V gene are KGHDR and SFDVKD. TCRdb analysed the 5' RACE reads with MiXCR anew, one entry per CDR3 protein. The sample contains tens of thousands of distinct CDR3 sequences, about 4.9% of which appear only once. The genes are TRBV24-1 and TRBJ2-3, with TRBD2 matching over 11 bases. This material consisted of whole blood, taken at baseline. The sequence came from an adult who was a healthcare worker with PCR-confirmed SARS-CoV-2 infection or an uninfected control (not recorded which). CDR3 DNA sequence: TGTGCCACCAGTGACCCCTCCGGGACTAGCGGACTCACAGATACGCAGTATTTT. Amino acids: CATSDPSGTSGLTDTQYF.